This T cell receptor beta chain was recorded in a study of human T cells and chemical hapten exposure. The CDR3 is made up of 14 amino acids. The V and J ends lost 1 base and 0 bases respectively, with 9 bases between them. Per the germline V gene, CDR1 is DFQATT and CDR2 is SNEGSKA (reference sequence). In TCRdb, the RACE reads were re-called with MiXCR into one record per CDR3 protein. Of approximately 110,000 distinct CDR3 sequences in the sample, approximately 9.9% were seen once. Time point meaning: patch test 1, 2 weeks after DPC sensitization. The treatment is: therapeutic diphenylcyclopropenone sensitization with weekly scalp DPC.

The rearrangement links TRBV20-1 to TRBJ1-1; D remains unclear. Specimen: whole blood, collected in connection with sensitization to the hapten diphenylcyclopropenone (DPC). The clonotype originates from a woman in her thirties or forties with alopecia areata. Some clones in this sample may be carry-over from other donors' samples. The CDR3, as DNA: TGCAGTGCTAGAGGCCAGCAAATGAACACTGAAGCTTTCTTT. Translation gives CSARGQQMNTEAFF.